A selection of T cell receptor beta chains follows, all from one sample in a study of blood T cell repertoires in COVID-19. The assay was immunoSEQ multiplex PCR, and TCRdb's table has in-frame clones only and misses some. This sample has approximately 100,000 clones, with 65% to 80% found just once. Material for sequencing was peripheral blood. The receptor set was obtained from a man between 65 and 79 years old with active or convalescent COVID-19. The CDR3 runs from the conserved cysteine through the conserved F or W. A D gene is named only where the DNA matches it firmly. A clone size is listed for some rows: how often the clone was seen (once, few, many), or a class if it is expanded.

>TRBD2|TRBV4-2|TRBJ2-3|.
TGTGCCAGCAGCCAAGAGCTGTCGCGGGGGGCTCCAGATACGCAGTATTTT
CASSQELSRGAPDTQYF
>.|TRBV19|TRBJ2-7|.
TGTGCCAGTAGTAACGTACACCTCTACGAGCAGTACTTC
CASSNVHLYEQYF
>.|TRBV7-3|TRBJ2-2|.
TGTGCCAGCAGCTTAAATCCTCCCACTAGTCCCACCGGGGAGCTGTTTTTT
CASSLNPPTSPTGELFF
>TRBD1|TRBV3-1/TRBV3-2|TRBJ2-7|.
TGTGCCAGCAGCCTAGGGACAGGGGGCTACGAGCAGTACTTC
CASSLGTGGYEQYF
>.|TRBV11-3|TRBJ2-1|.
TGTGCCAGCAGCTTAGATTTATGGAGAAATGAGCAGTTCTTC
CASSLDLWRNEQFF
>TRBD1|TRBV6-1|TRBJ2-7|.
TGTGCCAGCAGTGAGGGACAGGGGGCGAGGGGCGACGAGCAGTACTTC
CASSEGQGARGDEQYF
>.|TRBV6-1|TRBJ1-2|.
TGTGCCAGCAGTGCAGCTATCTATGGCTACACCTTC
CASSAAIYGYTF
>TRBD1|TRBV28|TRBJ2-6|.
TGTGCCAGCAGTTTGGTAGAAGGGACAGGGCTTAAATCTGGGGCCAACGTCCTGACTTTC
CASSLVEGTGLKSGANVLTF
>.|TRBV6-5|TRBJ1-1|.
TGTGCCAGCATCAACCCCGCCAGATATGAAGCTTTCTTT
CASINPARYEAFF
>TRBD2|TRBV9|TRBJ2-1|.
TGTGCCAGCAGCTCCGGACTAGCGGGCAATGAGCAGTTCTTC
CASSSGLAGNEQFF
>TRBD1|TRBV9|TRBJ2-7|.
TGTGCCAGCAGCCCTTTGGACAGGGGGGTCGAGCAGTACTTC
CASSPLDRGVEQYF
>.|TRBV5-1|TRBJ2-1|.
TGCGCCAGCAGCTCCCTAACTTCCTACAATGAGCAGTTCTTC
CASSSLTSYNEQFF
>.|TRBV10-2|TRBJ1-2|.
TGCGCCAGCAGTGACTCAGGGGAAGGTTATGGCTACACCTTC
CASSDSGEGYGYTF
>.|TRBV5-1|TRBJ2-2|.
TGCGCCAGCAGCCCCAATCAGGGTCCCACCGGGGAGCTGTTTTTT
CASSPNQGPTGELFF
>TRBD1|TRBV6-5|TRBJ2-7|.
TGTGCCAGCAGTTCCGGGACAGATGGCGAGCAGTACTTC
CASSSGTDGEQYF
>.|TRBV5-5|TRBJ1-3|.
TGTGCCAGCAGCTTGGAGATTCAGGGTTACTCTGGAAACACCATATATTTT
CASSLEIQGYSGNTIYF
>.|TRBV9|TRBJ1-2|.
TGTGCCAGCAGCGTAAGGGCCAGGGTTGGTGGCTACACCTTC
CASSVRARVGGYTF
>TRBD2|TRBV4-1|TRBJ2-1|many
TGCGCCAGCAGCCCGGGACTAGCAAATCACAAGCAGTTCTTC
CASSPGLANHKQFF
>.|TRBV5-1|TRBJ1-3|.
TGCGCCAGCAGGAGGGATTACGCTGAGGACACCATATATTTT
CASRRDYAEDTIYF
>.|TRBV7-2|TRBJ2-1|.
TGTGCCAGCAGCTGGGCATTCGAGCAGTTCTTC
CASSWAFEQFF
>.|TRBV7-9|TRBJ2-1|.
TGTGCCAGCAGCTTGGGAGTTGACAATGAGCAGTTCTTC
CASSLGVDNEQFF
>TRBD2|TRBV19|TRBJ2-5|.
TGTGCCAGTAGTATCCGGGGGGGGTCGACGTGGGAGACCCAGTACTTC
CASSIRGGSTWETQYF
>.|TRBV3-1/TRBV3-2|TRBJ2-7|few
TGTGCCAGCACCCAAGGGTCAGGCTCCTACGAGCAGTACTTC
CASTQGSGSYEQYF
>.|TRBV3-1/TRBV3-2|TRBJ1-2|.
TGTGCCAGCAGCCACCGCGAGGGAAGGAATGGCTACACCTTC
CASSHREGRNGYTF
>.|TRBV6-5|TRBJ2-7|.
TGTGCCAGTGCGGTTGGGTCACCTCTTTACGAGCAGTACTTC
CASAVGSPLYEQYF